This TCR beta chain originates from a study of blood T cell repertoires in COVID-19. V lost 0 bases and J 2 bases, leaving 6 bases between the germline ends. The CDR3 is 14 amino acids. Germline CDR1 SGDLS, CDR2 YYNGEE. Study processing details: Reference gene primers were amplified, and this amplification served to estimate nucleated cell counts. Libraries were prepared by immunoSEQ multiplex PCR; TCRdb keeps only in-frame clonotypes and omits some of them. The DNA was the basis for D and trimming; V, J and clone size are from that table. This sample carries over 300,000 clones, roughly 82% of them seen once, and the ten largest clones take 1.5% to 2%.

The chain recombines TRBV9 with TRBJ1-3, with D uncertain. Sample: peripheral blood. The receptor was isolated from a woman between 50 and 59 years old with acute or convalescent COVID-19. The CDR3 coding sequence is TGTGCCAGCAGCGTAGCCACAGCTGGAAACACCATATATTTT. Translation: CASSVATAGNTIYF.